The TCR beta chain under discussion was sequenced for a study of cytomegalovirus exposure and HLA in healthy donors. The wider study: A later analysis reported the same platform for the 90 to 150 validation repertoires and the roughly 670 first-cohort repertoires.

Measured with immunoSEQ multiplex PCR; TCRdb has only the in-frame clones, and not every one. The sample yields 100,000 to 150,000 clones, approximately 89% seen once. This clone was found once. Its specificity is unknown. Study-level points and caveats: Rarity held for most TCR sequences, but there were some public TCRs that occurred in many donors. In vitro data verified three CMV-associated chains as specific for CMV antigens. One later analysis, an examination of the 90 to 150 validation repertoires, found that first-cohort TCR clusters tended to co-occur in them.

The specimen was PBMCs. This clonotype was obtained from a woman younger than 35 in good health and CMV-seronegative.

The CDR3 here is CASSPTPGQPQHF. The CDR3 bases are TGTGCCAGCAGCCCAACCCCCGGGCAGCCCCAGCATTTT. V usage is TRBV27 and J usage is TRBJ1-5; D remains ambiguous. V lost 6 bases, J lost 7 bases, and 13 bases lay in between. This CDR3 spans 13 amino acids. Germline V gives CDR1 MNHEY, CDR2 SMNVEV (reference sequence).